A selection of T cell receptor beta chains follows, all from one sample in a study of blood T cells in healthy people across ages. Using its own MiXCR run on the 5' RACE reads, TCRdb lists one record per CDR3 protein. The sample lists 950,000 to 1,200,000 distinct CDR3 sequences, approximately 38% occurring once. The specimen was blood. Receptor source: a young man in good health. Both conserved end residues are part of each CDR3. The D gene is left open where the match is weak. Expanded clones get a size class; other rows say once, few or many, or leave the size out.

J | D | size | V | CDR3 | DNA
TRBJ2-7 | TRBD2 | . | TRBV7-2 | CASSLVSSGNPYEQYF | TGTGCCAGCAGCTTAGTGTCTAGCGGGAATCCCTACGAGCAGTACTTC
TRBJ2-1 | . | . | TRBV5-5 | CASSFPRGSTSSYNEQFF | TGTGCCAGCAGCTTTCCGCGAGGGTCTACTAGCTCCTACAATGAGCAGTTCTTC
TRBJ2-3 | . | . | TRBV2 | CASSGDSGTDTQYF | TGTGCCAGCAGTGGTGATAGCGGCACAGATACGCAGTATTTT
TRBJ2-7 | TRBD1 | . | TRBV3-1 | CASSPQPTGTYEQYF | TGTGCCAGCAGCCCTCAACCGACAGGGACCTACGAGCAGTACTTC
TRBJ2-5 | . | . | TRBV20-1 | CSATYPGLQETQYF | TGCAGTGCTACCTATCCAGGTCTTCAAGAGACCCAGTACTTC
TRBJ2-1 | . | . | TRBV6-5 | CASSARVDYYNEQFF | TGTGCCAGCAGCGCGCGGGTCGACTACTACAATGAGCAGTTCTTC
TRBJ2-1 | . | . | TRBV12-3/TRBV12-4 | CAGSTPPSTDEQFF | TGTGCCGGCAGTACTCCCCCGTCAACAGATGAGCAGTTCTTC
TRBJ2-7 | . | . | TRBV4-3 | CASSQGYRDLSYEQYF | TGCGCCAGCAGCCAAGGATACAGGGACCTCTCCTACGAGCAGTACTTC
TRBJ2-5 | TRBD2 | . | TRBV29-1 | CSVETRSLAGESQYF | TGCAGCGTTGAAACCCGGAGCCTTGCGGGAGAGTCCCAGTACTTC
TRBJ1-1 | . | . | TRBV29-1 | CSVEVEGRTEAFF | TGCAGCGTTGAAGTCGAGGGGAGGACTGAAGCTTTCTTT
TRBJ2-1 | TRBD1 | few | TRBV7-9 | CASSLSGTGGMNEQFF | TGTGCCAGCAGCTTATCCGGGACAGGGGGTATGAATGAGCAGTTCTTC
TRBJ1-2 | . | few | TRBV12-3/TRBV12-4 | CASSFTSEGYTF | TGTGCCAGCAGTTTTACAAGTGAGGGCTACACCTTC
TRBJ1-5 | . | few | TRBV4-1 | CASSQDRTEYSNQPQHF | TGCGCCAGCAGCCAAGATCGGACAGAATATAGCAATCAGCCCCAGCATTTT
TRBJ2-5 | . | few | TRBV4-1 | CASSQTAQETQYF | TGCGCCAGCAGCCAAACAGCACAAGAGACCCAGTACTTC